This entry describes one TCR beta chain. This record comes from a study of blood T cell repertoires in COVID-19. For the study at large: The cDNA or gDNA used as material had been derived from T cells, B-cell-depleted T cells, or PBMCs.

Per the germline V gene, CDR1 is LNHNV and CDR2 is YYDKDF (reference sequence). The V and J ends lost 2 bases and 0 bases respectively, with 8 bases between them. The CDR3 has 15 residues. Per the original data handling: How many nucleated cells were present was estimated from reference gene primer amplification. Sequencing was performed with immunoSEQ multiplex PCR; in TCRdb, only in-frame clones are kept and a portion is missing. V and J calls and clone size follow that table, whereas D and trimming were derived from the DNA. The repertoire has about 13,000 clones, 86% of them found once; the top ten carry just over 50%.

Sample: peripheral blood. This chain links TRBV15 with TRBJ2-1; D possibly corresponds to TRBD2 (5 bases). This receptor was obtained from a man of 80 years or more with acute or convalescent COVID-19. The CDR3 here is CATSRKTTSYNEQFF. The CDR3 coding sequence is TGTGCCACCAGCAGAAAGACTACCTCCTACAATGAGCAGTTCTTC.